This paragraph covers one T cell receptor (beta chain) sequence. One junction end disagrees with the germline gene, perhaps due to a read error. The data originate from a study of shared clonotypes between healthy human individuals. Looked up from germline, CDR1 is KGHSH and CDR2 is LQKENI. CDR3 length: 16 residues. Sequenced by immunoSEQ multiplex PCR; TCRdb stores in-frame clones only, minus some. The table includes about 520,000 clones, roughly 80% detected once. Healthy adults negative for HIV, lacking recent acute infections or vaccinations, served as donors. This chain joins TRBV18 and TRBJ2-2; D assignment may be TRBD1 or TRBD2 (5 bases each). What was sequenced was PBMCs. This receptor was taken from a middle-aged woman in good health. Some clones in this sample may be carry-over from other donors' samples. Here the CDR3 reads CARSPNRCRVDRGAVF. The CDR3 DNA follows: TGTGCCAGATCACCGAACAGGTGTCGGGTTGACCGGGGAGCTGTTTTT. Full variable domain (outside the CDR3, taken from reference TRBV18 and TRBJ2-2): NAGVMQNPRHLVRRRGQEARLRCSPMKGHSHVYWYRQLPEEGLKFMVYLQKENIIDESGMPKERFSAEFPKEGPSILRIQQVVRGDSAAYFCARSPNRCRVDRGAVFGEGSRLTVL.